This TCR beta chain was observed in a study of long-term antiretroviral therapy in people with HIV. This clone was recorded once. Its antigen is undetermined. This CDR3 comprises 13 residues. Trimming took 8 bases from V and 1 from J, leaving 11 bases between them. Germline V gives CDR1 SGHTA, CDR2 FQGNSA. Overall study findings and caveats: ART adherence, viral resistance and therapy changes went undocumented.

This was the immunoSEQ v3.0 assay at survey level. This table comes from immunoSEQ multiplex PCR, and its TCRdb copy is limited to in-frame clones, with some not included. Of around 17,000 clones in the sample, 88% were seen once. This sequence joins TRBV7-2 and TRBJ1-1; D might be TRBD1 (6 bases). The material sequenced was unsorted PBMCs, taken 6.9 years after starting antiretroviral therapy. This TCR was recovered from a man in his fifties or sixties with HIV. The CDR3 reads CASGWTANTEAFF. The CDR3 nucleotides read TGTGCCAGCGGATGGACAGCGAACACTGAAGCTTTCTTT.